This TCR beta chain was recovered during a study of T cell repertoires in cytomegalovirus infection. As for the study in general: As its CMV epitopes, the study selected recently identified HLA-C-restricted and well-studied HLA-B-restricted targets. CMV infection and matching HLA type were both indicated by public TCR beta signatures. General observations from the study: Of the TCR beta families, the public ones yielded a cumulative frequency that identified carriers of CMV plus the relevant HLA. The ex vivo response showed dominance by HLA-C-restricted CMV-specific TCR beta clonotypes.

Worth noting for this clonotype: The antigen remains undetermined.

Looked up from germline, CDR1 is LNHDA and CDR2 is SQIVND (reference sequence). The V gene lost 11 bases and the J gene lost 5 bases, with 12 bases spanning the gap. This CDR3 spans 11 amino acids. TCRdb re-analysed the reads in MiXCR, keeping a single row per CDR3 protein. The data contain hundreds of thousands of distinct CDR3 sequences, 32% of them singletons. The sequence was collected from a human donor in good health (CMV status not recorded). Some clones in this sample may be carry-over from other donors' samples. Specimen: cultured CD8+ T cells from PBMCs, collected from culture after CMV antigen stimulation. V and J are TRBV19 and TRBJ2-5; D unresolved. This CDR3 reads CAVDLGETQYF. The DNA for the CDR3 is TGTGCCGTCGACCTAGGGGAGACCCAGTACTTC.